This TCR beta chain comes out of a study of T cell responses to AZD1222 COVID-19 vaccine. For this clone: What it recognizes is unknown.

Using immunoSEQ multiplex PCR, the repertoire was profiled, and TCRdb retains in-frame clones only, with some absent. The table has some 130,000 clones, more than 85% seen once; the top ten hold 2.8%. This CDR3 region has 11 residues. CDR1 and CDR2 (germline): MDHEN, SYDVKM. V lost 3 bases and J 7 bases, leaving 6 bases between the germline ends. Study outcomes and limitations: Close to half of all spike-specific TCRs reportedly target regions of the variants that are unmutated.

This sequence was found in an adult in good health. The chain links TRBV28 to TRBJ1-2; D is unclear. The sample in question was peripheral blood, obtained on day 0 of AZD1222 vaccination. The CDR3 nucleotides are TGTGCCAGCAGTTTGGGTCGTGGCTACACCTTC. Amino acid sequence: CASSLGRGYTF.